This T cell receptor (beta chain) is drawn from a study of blood T cell repertoires in COVID-19. The CDR3 contains 15 residues. The germline V gene encodes CDR1 LGHDT and CDR2 YNNKEL (reference sequence). After removal of 4 bases from V and 3 bases from J, the junction contained 5 bases not matched to a gene. In terms of age and location, participants ranged from roughly 18 to 90 years and lived in about two dozen US areas. Profiled with immunoSEQ multiplex PCR; TCRdb holds only in-frame clones, not every one. The data show approximately 440,000 clones, roughly 87% seen once. The V call is TRBV3-1 (or the pseudogene TRBV3-2), the J call TRBJ2-1; the match to TRBD1 covers 8 bases. Source material: PBMCs or T cells enriched from blood (not recorded which). The sequence was obtained from a man aged 18 to 29 who had recovered from COVID-19. CDR3 bases: TGTGCCAGCAGCCCAGGGGGCAACCTCTACAATGAGCAGTTCTTC. Its protein product is CASSPGGNLYNEQFF.